The 29 T cell receptor beta chains presented below share a single source sample, sequenced in a study of blood T cell repertoires in COVID-19. Only in-frame clones appear in the TCRdb table, and some are missing; sequencing was by immunoSEQ multiplex PCR. Counted here are about 29,000 clones, roughly 80% occurring once; the ten biggest clones make up 45% to 50%. Sample: peripheral blood. All receptors come from a woman aged 70-85 years with acute or convalescent COVID-19.

The V call is TRBV7-2, the J call TRBJ2-3; the D gene is possibly TRBD1 (6 bases). The CDR3 is 16 residues long. Germline CDR1 is SGHTA and CDR2 is FQGNSA. V was pared by 5 bases and J by 0 bases, with 15 bases between. For the CDR3, the DNA is TGTGCCAGCAGCCGCTCGCCGGGACACAGCACAGATACGCAGTATTTT. Translated, it gives CASSRSPGHSTDTQYF. The full variable domain, rest sourced from reference TRBV7-2 and TRBJ2-3, is GAGVSQSPSNKVTEKGKDVELRCDPISGHTALYWYRQSLGQGLEFLIYFQGNSAPDKSGLPSDRFSAERTGGSVSTLTIQRTQQEDSAVYLCASSRSPGHSTDTQYFGPGTRLTVL.

The rearrangement uses TRBV5-6 and TRBJ1-1; D is possibly TRBD1 (6 bases). Germline V gene lookup returns CDR1 SGHDT and CDR2 YYEEEE. Trimming stripped 3 bases from V and 5 bases from J, with 17 bases between. CDR3 length: 15 amino acids. The CDR3 DNA follows: TGTGCCAGCAGCTACGGAGGACAGTCGACTACTGAAGCTTTCTTT. It specifies CASSYGGQSTTEAFF.

DNA for the CDR3: TGTGCCAGCAAAGTTTACGCAGGACAGGGAGACACTGAAGCTTTCTTT. This codes for CASKVYAGQGDTEAFF. The rearrangement joins TRBV28 to TRBJ1-1; 8 bases agree with TRBD1. Per germline, CDR1 MDHEN and CDR2 SYDVKM. V shed 7 bases, J shed 3 bases, and the junction held 13 bases outside the gene matches. The CDR3 has 16 amino acids. Complete variable domain (other parts from reference TRBV28 and TRBJ1-1): DVKVTQSSRYLVKRTGEKVFLECVQDMDHENMFWYRQDPGLGLRLIYFSYDVKMKEKGDIPEGYSVSREKKERFSLILESASTNQTSMYLCASKVYAGQGDTEAFFGQGTRLTVV.

The CDR3 loop reads CASSLFLTGVGEQYF. The CDR3 bases are TGTGCCAGCAGTCTTTTCCTAACGGGAGTGGGCGAGCAGTACTTC. The chain is built from TRBV27 and TRBJ2-7; tentative D call: TRBD2 (6 bases). Trimming took off 5 bases at V and 6 bases at J, with 20 bases between the two ends. The CDR3 sequence is 15 residues long. Germline CDR1 MNHEY, CDR2 SMNVEV (reference sequence).

The chain joins TRBV5-1 to TRBJ2-1; a weak D match, TRBD2 (5 bases). The CDR3 runs 15 residues. The germline gives CDR1 SGHRS, CDR2 YFSETQ. V was shortened by 0 bases and J by 3 bases, with 10 bases between the two germline ends. The CDR3 region has the DNA TGCGCCAGCAGCTTGGACGGGAACTACTACAATGAGCAGTTCTTC. This codes for CASSLDGNYYNEQFF.

The chain carries TRBV5-6 and TRBJ1-5, with D unresolved. This CDR3 is 15 amino acids long. Trimming removed 0 bases at V and 4 bases at J, with 11 bases between. Germline loops: CDR1 SGHDT, CDR2 YYEEEE. CDR3 sequence: CASSLGGFGNQPQHF. The CDR3 bases are TGTGCCAGCAGCTTGGGAGGATTCGGGAATCAGCCCCAGCATTTT.

This chain uses TRBV19 with TRBJ1-2; possibly TRBD1 for D (5 bases). The CDR3 length is 14 residues. The V end lost 2 bases, the J end lost 3 bases, and 10 bases lay between the germline ends. CDR1 is LNHDA, CDR2 SQIVND, per germline (reference sequence). CDR3 in DNA: TGTGCCAGTAGTATAACCCAGGGTGACTATGGCTACACCTTC. This codes for CASSITQGDYGYTF.

The V gene is TRBV11-2, the J gene TRBJ2-7; 8 bases map to TRBD1. The germline V gene encodes CDR1 SGHAT and CDR2 FQNNGV. J gave up 3 bases and V 6 bases, and 22 bases lay outside the gene matches. This CDR3 contains 19 residues. The CDR3 DNA reads TGTGCCAGCAGTCGATCGGTGTCAGGGGGCGGGAAAGTAAGCTACGAGCAGTACTTC. It codes for CASSRSVSGGGKVSYEQYF.

The V call is TRBV5-8, the J call TRBJ1-6; D remains ambiguous. This CDR3 is built from 14 residues. Germline V CDR1 and CDR2: SGHTS, YDEGEE. Trimming shortened V by 1 base and J by 9 bases, and 11 bases separated the two germline ends. The CDR3 DNA sequence: TGTGCCAGCAGCTTGCGGCAAGGAGCTTCACCCCTCCACTTT. Protein product: CASSLRQGASPLHF.

The chain has TRBV27 and TRBJ2-5; 12 bases line up with TRBD2. The J segment lost 5 bases and the V segment lost 4 bases, leaving 11 bases of the junction unmatched. The germline V gene encodes CDR1 MNHEY and CDR2 SMNVEV (reference sequence). The CDR3 covers 17 residues. The CDR3 DNA is TGTGCCAGCAGTTCCTGGACTAGCGGGGATATAGGGGAGACCCAGTACTTC. Residues: CASSSWTSGDIGETQYF.

The sample holds a few counts of this clone. The rearrangement uses TRBV7-2 and TRBJ1-4, with D possibly TRBD1 on 6 matching bases. V was pared by 6 bases and J by 0 bases, with 8 bases between. The CDR3 covers 14 residues. From germline, CDR1 is SGHTA and CDR2 FQGNSA. DNA of the CDR3: TGTGCCAGCAGAGGGGGAGCAACTAATGAAAAACTGTTTTTT. Protein: CASRGGATNEKLFF.

The chain links TRBV15 to TRBJ2-1; 11 bases fit TRBD2. There are 15 residues in the CDR3. Germline loops: CDR1 LNHNV, CDR2 YYDKDF (reference sequence). V lost 5 bases to trimming and J lost 5 bases; unmatched junction nucleotides: 5. CDR3 bases: TGTGCCACCAGCTGGTATAGCGGGAGGGACAATGAGCAGTTCTTC. Encoded protein: CATSWYSGRDNEQFF. The full variable domain, completed using reference TRBV15 and TRBJ2-1, is DAMVIQNPRYQVTQFGKPVTLSCSQTLNHNVMYWYQQKSSQAPKLLFHYYDKDFNNEADTPDNFQSRRPNTSFCFLDIRSPGLGDTAMYLCATSWYSGRDNEQFFGPGTRLTVL.

This chain connects TRBV7-3 to TRBJ2-1, with TRBD1 as a possible D gene (5 bases). Per germline, CDR1 SGHTA and CDR2 FQGTGA. V shed 5 bases and J shed 7 bases, with 12 bases lying between them. The CDR3 spans 13 residues. Here the CDR3 reads CASSLGALNEQFF. The CDR3 nucleotides are TGTGCCAGCAGCCTAGGGGCCCTGAATGAGCAGTTCTTC.

The chain carries TRBV5-4 and TRBJ2-5, with 8 bases identical to TRBD1. Germline trimming cut 3 bases from V and 0 bases from J; bases unmatched to any gene: 10. Germline CDR1 and CDR2: SGHNT and YYREEE (reference sequence). CDR3 length: 17 amino acids. The DNA of the CDR3 is TGTGCCAGCAGCTCGGGTGCGAGGGACAGGCACCAAGAGACCCAGTACTTC. Its protein product is CASSSGARDRHQETQYF. Together with reference TRBV5-4 and TRBJ2-5, the CDR3 gives the full variable domain: ETGVTQSPTHLIKTRGQQVTLRCSSQSGHNTVSWYQQALGQGPQFIFQYYREEENGRGNFPPRFSGLQFPNYSSELNVNALELDDSALYLCASSSGARDRHQETQYFGPGTRLLVL.

The chain links TRBV2 to TRBJ1-5, with 9 nucleotides matching TRBD1. Trimming removed 5 bases from V and 6 bases from J; junction bases left unmatched: 11. CDR3 size: 16 residues. The germline V gene has CDR1 SNHLY and CDR2 FYNNEI. The CDR3 DNA sequence: TGTGCCAGCAGTCCCCCTGGGGACAGGGAGTCTCAGCCCCAGCATTTT. Its protein is CASSPPGDRESQPQHF. The whole variable domain, remainder taken from reference TRBV2 and TRBJ1-5, is EPEVTQTPSHQVTQMGQEVILRCVPISNHLYFYWYRQILGQKVEFLVSFYNNEISEKSEIFDDQFSVERPDGSNFTLKIRSTKLEDSAMYFCASSPPGDRESQPQHFGDGTRLSIL.

This clone occurred many times. The chain carries TRBV11-2 and TRBJ2-4; TRBD1 matches 8 bases. The CDR3 runs 14 residues. CDR1 is SGHAT, CDR2 FQNNGV, per germline. With V trimmed by 4 bases and J by 5 bases, 4 bases remained unmatched. As DNA, the CDR3 is TGTGCCAGCAGCTCCGGGACAGGCGAAAACATTCAGTACTTC. Translating gives CASSSGTGENIQYF.

V is TRBV11-2 and J is TRBJ2-5; TRBD1 might be the D (5 bases). There are 16 residues in the CDR3. Germline V CDR1 and CDR2: SGHAT, FQNNGV. Trimming cost V 2 bases and J 3 bases, with 16 bases left between them. The chain's CDR3 is CASSLNEGRVEETQYF. CDR3 coding DNA: TGTGCCAGCAGCTTAAACGAAGGCAGGGTGGAAGAGACCCAGTACTTC.

The rearrangement uses TRBV7-2 and TRBJ2-7; 9 bases map to TRBD2. Germline V gene data show CDR1 as SGHTA and CDR2 as FQGNSA. The CDR3 has 14 amino acids. V gave up 3 bases and J gave up 2 bases; unmatched junction bases: 2. The CDR3 nucleotides are TGTGCCAGCAGCTTCTCTAGCGGGGCCTACGAGCAGTACTTC. This gives the protein CASSFSSGAYEQYF.

This chain connects TRBV24-1 to TRBJ2-7; D may be TRBD2 (7 bases). The CDR3 consists of 12 residues. Germline V CDR1 and CDR2: KGHDR, SFDVKD. Trimming stripped 12 bases from V and 7 bases from J, with 18 bases between. The CDR3 sequence is CAAAGAGQEQYF. The CDR3 DNA follows: TGTGCCGCCGCGGGAGCCGGACAGGAGCAGTACTTC.

The gene calls are TRBV5-1 and TRBJ2-7; possibly TRBD2 for D (7 bases). Germline loops: CDR1 SGHRS, CDR2 YFSETQ. Trimming left V 9 bases short and J 2 bases short, with 21 bases between. The CDR3 extends over 15 amino acids. The chain's CDR3 is CATTRGSGGTYEQYF. The CDR3 nucleotides are TGCGCCACCACTCGAGGATCGGGGGGCACCTACGAGCAGTACTTC.

V usage is TRBV11-2 and J usage is TRBJ2-3, with D perhaps TRBD2 (7 bases). The CDR3 covers 16 residues. Germline CDR1 and CDR2: SGHAT and FQNNGV. Trimming removed 0 bases from V and 1 base from J, with 11 bases in between. The chain's CDR3 is CASSLDGGARTDTQYF. CDR3 sequence (DNA): TGTGCCAGCAGCTTAGATGGGGGGGCTCGCACAGATACGCAGTATTTT. The entire variable domain, with the rest obtained from reference TRBV11-2 and TRBJ2-3, is as follows: EAGVAQSPRYKIIEKRQSVAFWCNPISGHATLYWYQQILGQGPKLLIQFQNNGVVDDSQLPKDRFSAERLKGVDSTLKIQPAKLEDSAVYLCASSLDGGARTDTQYFGPGTRLTVL.

This clone was seen once. The genes are TRBV7-3 and TRBJ2-3, with 9 bases that match TRBD1. In germline, CDR1 is SGHTA, CDR2 FQGTGA. The junction had 3 bases not matched to a gene; V was cut back by 2 bases and J by 3 bases. This CDR3 has 15 residues. The CDR3 DNA is TGTGCCAGCAGCTTAGTAGGACAGGGGACAGATACGCAGTATTTT. Translating it yields CASSLVGQGTDTQYF.

The chain recombines TRBV9 with TRBJ2-1; D is perhaps TRBD1 (6 bases). Germline V gene sequence: CDR1 SGDLS, CDR2 YYNGEE. The CDR3 runs to 16 residues. Trimming cost V 3 bases and J 4 bases, with 17 bases left between them. In DNA, the CDR3 is TGTGCCAGCAGCGGGGGGCTGGTAAATCATTACAATGAGCAGTTCTTC. This translates into CASSGGLVNHYNEQFF. Filled out from reference TRBV9 and TRBJ2-1, the complete variable domain reads DSGVTQTPKHLITATGQRVTLRCSPRSGDLSVYWYQQSLDQGLQFLIQYYNGEERAKGNILERFSAQQFPDLHSELNLSSLELGDSALYFCASSGGLVNHYNEQFFGPGTRLTVL.

The genes are TRBV9 and TRBJ1-1; perhaps TRBD1 as D (5 bases). In germline, CDR1 is SGDLS, CDR2 YYNGEE. The CDR3 loop spans 15 amino acids. With 0 bases removed from V and 4 bases from J, the gap between germline ends came to 13 bases. CDR3 nucleotides: TGTGCCAGCAGCGTAGTAAGGGGCGGTGTCACTGAAGCTTTCTTT. Its protein product is CASSVVRGGVTEAFF.

The chain employs TRBV11-2 and TRBJ2-3; tentatively, D is TRBD1 (5 bases). CDR1 and CDR2 from the germline V gene are SGHAT and FQNNGV. V shed 5 bases and J shed 0 bases, with 21 bases lying between them. The CDR3 has 18 amino acids. The CDR3: CASSPTFYRSASTDTQYF. The CDR3 region has the DNA TGTGCCAGCAGCCCCACCTTCTACAGGAGTGCTAGCACAGATACGCAGTATTTT.

This rearrangement joins TRBV7-2 to TRBJ1-2, with a weak D call TRBD1 (5 bases). Looked up from germline, CDR1 is SGHTA and CDR2 is FQGNSA. V lost 3 bases to trimming and J lost 4 bases, with 12 bases between them. The CDR3 is 14 amino acids. This chain's CDR3 is CASSFLFTGYGYTF. CDR3 sequence (DNA): TGTGCCAGCAGCTTCCTCTTTACAGGCTATGGCTACACCTTC. The entire variable domain, with the rest obtained from reference TRBV7-2 and TRBJ1-2, is as follows: GAGVSQSPSNKVTEKGKDVELRCDPISGHTALYWYRQSLGQGLEFLIYFQGNSAPDKSGLPSDRFSAERTGGSVSTLTIQRTQQEDSAVYLCASSFLFTGYGYTFGSGTRLTVV.

J is TRBJ1-3 and V is TRBV5-1; D ambiguous. Germline V gene data show CDR1 as SGHRS and CDR2 as YFSETQ. The CDR3 is made up of 13 amino acids. Deletions cut 0 bases from V and 8 bases from J, with 9 bases between. The CDR3 protein is CASSLEGGHTIYF. The CDR3 region has the DNA TGCGCCAGCAGCTTGGAGGGAGGACACACCATATATTTT.

The chain uses TRBV28 and TRBJ2-1; 9 positions agree with TRBD2. The CDR3 is 16 amino acids. With V trimmed by 3 bases and J by 10 bases, 13 bases remained unmatched. Germline assignment: CDR1 MDHEN and CDR2 SYDVKM. CDR3 nucleotides: TGTGCCAGCAGTTTCCAGGGGGGTAGCGGGAGTATGGAGCAGTTCTTC. Encoded protein: CASSFQGGSGSMEQFF.

This clone was recorded only once. J is TRBJ1-1 and V is TRBV29-1; no clear D gene. The CDR3 sequence is 13 residues long. CDR1 SQVTM and CDR2 ANQGSEA come from the germline V gene. Here the CDR3 DNA reads TGCAGTGCTTCTGTTGGAGGGAGTACTGAAGCTTTCTTT. This sequence encodes CSASVGGSTEAFF.